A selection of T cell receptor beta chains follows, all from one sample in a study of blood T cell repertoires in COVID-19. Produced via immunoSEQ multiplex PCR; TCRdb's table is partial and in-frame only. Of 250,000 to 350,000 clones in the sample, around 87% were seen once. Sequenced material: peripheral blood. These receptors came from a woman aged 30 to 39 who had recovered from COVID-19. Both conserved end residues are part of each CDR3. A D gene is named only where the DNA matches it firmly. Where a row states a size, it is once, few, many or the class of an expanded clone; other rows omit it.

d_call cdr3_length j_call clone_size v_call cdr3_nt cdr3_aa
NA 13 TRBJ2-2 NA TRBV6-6 TGTGCCAGCAGTTACTTCGGGACCGGGGAGCTGTTTTTT CASSYFGTGELFF
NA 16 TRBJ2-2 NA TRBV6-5 TGTGCCAGCAGTTACGGTCTAGCGATTGACACCGGGGAGCTGTTTTTT CASSYGLAIDTGELFF
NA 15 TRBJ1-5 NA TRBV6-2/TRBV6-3 TGTGCCAGCAGTTACTGGCGGGATCTCGATCAGCCCCAGCATTTT CASSYWRDLDQPQHF
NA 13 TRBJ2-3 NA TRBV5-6 TGTGCCAGCAGCTTGGTGGCCGAAGATACGCAGTATTTT CASSLVAEDTQYF
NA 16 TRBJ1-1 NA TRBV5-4 TGTGCCAGCAGCTTGGGGGCAGGGAAAGAGTACACTGAAGCTTTCTTT CASSLGAGKEYTEAFF
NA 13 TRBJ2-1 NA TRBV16 TGTGCCAGCAGCGTCGGGGTTGACAATGAGCAGTTCTTC CASSVGVDNEQFF
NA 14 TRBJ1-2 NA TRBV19 TGTGCCAGTAGTCCCCTGGGAGGTCGATATGGCTACACCTTC CASSPLGGRYGYTF
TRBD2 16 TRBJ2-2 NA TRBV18 TGTGCCAGCTCATCGCCGGAGAGCGGGGATACCGGGGAGCTGTTTTTT CASSSPESGDTGELFF
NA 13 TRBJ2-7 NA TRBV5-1 TGCGCCAGCATGGAGGGTAGAGGGTACGAGCAGTACTTC CASMEGRGYEQYF
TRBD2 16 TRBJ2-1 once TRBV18 TGTGCCAGCTCACCTGAGACTAGCGGGAGAGAGAATGAGCAGTTCTTC CASSPETSGRENEQFF
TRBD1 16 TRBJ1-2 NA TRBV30 TGTGCCTGGGGCCGGGACAGGGCCCCTGCTAACTATGGCTACACCTTC CAWGRDRAPANYGYTF
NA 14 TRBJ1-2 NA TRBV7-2 TGTGCCAGCAGCTTAGAATTGACAGGACGGGGCTACACCTTC CASSLELTGRGYTF
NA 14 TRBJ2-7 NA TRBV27 TGTGCCAGCAGAACCTTGGGCAGGGAATACGAGCAGTACTTC CASRTLGREYEQYF
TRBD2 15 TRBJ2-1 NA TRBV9 TGTGCCAGCAGCCGCGGCGGGAGTTCCTACAATGAGCAGTTCTTC CASSRGGSSYNEQFF
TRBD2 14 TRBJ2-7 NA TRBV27 TGTGCCAGCAGTCCGAGACTAGCTTCCTACGAGCAGTACTTC CASSPRLASYEQYF
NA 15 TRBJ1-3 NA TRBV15 TGTGCCACCAGCAGGGACACAGGGTCTGGAAACACCATATATTTT CATSRDTGSGNTIYF
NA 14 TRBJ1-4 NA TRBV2 TGTGCCAGCCGGCTGGGCACAGGGAATGAAAAACTGTTTTTT CASRLGTGNEKLFF
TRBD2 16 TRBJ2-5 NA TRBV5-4 TGTGCCAGCAGCCCGGGACTAGCGGGAGGGCCAGAGACCCAGTACTTC CASSPGLAGGPETQYF
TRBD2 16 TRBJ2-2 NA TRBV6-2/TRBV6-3 TGTGCCAGCAGCCGCATAGCGGGAGGGTCCCCCGGGGAGCTGTTTTTT CASSRIAGGSPGELFF
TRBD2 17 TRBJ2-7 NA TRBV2 TGTGCCACCCACACCTTCAAGCGCGGGGGAGGCTCCTACGAGCAGTACTTC CATHTFKRGGGSYEQYF
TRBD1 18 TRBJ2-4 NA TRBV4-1 TGCGCCAGCAGCCTGGGACAGGGGGCTCTGACAGCCAAAAACATTCAGTACTTC CASSLGQGALTAKNIQYF
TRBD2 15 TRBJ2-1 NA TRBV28 TGTGCCAGCATTCTAGCGGGTACTTCCTACAATGAGCAGTTCTTC CASILAGTSYNEQFF
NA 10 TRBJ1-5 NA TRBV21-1 TGCTACCCCAGGGGGCGAGCCCAGCATTTT CYPRGRAQHF
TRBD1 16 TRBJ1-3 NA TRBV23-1 TGCGCCAGCAGTCAAAGGGGGCGGACGGGTGGAAACACCATATATTTT CASSQRGRTGGNTIYF
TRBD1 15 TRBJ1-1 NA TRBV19 TGTGCCAGTAGTATAGGGGACAGGGGATACACTGAAGCTTTCTTT CASSIGDRGYTEAFF
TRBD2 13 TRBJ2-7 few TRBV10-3 TGTGCCATCAGTGAGCGGGGGGTCTACGAGCAGTACTTC CAISERGVYEQYF
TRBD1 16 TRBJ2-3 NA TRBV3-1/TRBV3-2 TGTGCCAGCAGCCGACTGACAGGGGGAAACACAGATACGCAGTATTTT CASSRLTGGNTDTQYF
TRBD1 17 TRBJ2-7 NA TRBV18 TGTGCCAGCTCAACAACACTAGTCGGACAGGGATCCTACGAGCAGTACTTC CASSTTLVGQGSYEQYF
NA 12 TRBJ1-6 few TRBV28 TGTGCCAGCAGTCTCGGGGATTCACCCCTCCACTTT CASSLGDSPLHF
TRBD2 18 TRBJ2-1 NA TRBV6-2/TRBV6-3 TGTGCCAGCAGCCGGCTAGGAGGCGGGGGACTTTCCTACAATGAGCAGTTCTTC CASSRLGGGGLSYNEQFF
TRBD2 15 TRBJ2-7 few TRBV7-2 TGTGCCAGCAGCTTACGAGCGGGAGGGCCGGGCGAGCAGTACTTC CASSLRAGGPGEQYF
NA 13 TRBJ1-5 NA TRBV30 TGTGCCTGGGGCGCGGGCCGGGGTCAGCCCCAGCATTTT CAWGAGRGQPQHF
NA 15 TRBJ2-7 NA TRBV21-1 TGTGCCAGCAGCAAAAGGACTAGCGGAGAGTACGAGCAGTACTTC CASSKRTSGEYEQYF
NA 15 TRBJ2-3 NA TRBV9 TGTGCCAGCAGCGCAGATCATAAAGGCACAGATACGCAGTATTTT CASSADHKGTDTQYF
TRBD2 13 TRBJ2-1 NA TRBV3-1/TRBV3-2 TGTGCCAGCACTAGCGGGGGGAACAATGAGCAGTTCTTC CASTSGGNNEQFF
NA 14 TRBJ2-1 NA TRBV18 TGTGCCAGCTCACCAGAGAGCAGGCCAAATGAGCAGTTCTTC CASSPESRPNEQFF
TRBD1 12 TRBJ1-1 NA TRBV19 TGTGCCAGTATCTCGGGGACAGGTGAAGCTTTCTTT CASISGTGEAFF
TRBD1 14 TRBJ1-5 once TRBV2 TGTGCCAGCAGCGCCTACGGACAGGGCGAGCCCCAGCATTTT CASSAYGQGEPQHF
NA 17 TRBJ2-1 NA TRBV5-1 TGCGCCAGCAGCTCGAGCGGAGGGGGCAACTATTCGCCTGAGCAGTTCTTC CASSSSGGGNYSPEQFF
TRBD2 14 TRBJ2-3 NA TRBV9 TGTGCCAGCAGTTTTGAGGGACTAGCGGATACGCAGTATTTT CASSFEGLADTQYF
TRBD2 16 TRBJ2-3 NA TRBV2 TGTGCCAGCACCCCGGGCGGGGGTCGGGGCACAGATACGCAGTATTTT CASTPGGGRGTDTQYF
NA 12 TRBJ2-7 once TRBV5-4 TGTGCCAGCAGCTTGTCAGGCTACGAGCAGTACTTC CASSLSGYEQYF
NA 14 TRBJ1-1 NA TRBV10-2 TGCGCCAGCAGTGAGTCTGTAGGGGGCACTGAAGCTTTCTTT CASSESVGGTEAFF
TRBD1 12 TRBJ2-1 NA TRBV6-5 TGTGCCAGCAGACTCCCGGGACAGCACCAACTCTTC CASRLPGQHQLF
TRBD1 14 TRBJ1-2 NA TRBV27 TGTGCCAGCAGTGGGCACAGGGGGGACTATGGCTACACCTTC CASSGHRGDYGYTF
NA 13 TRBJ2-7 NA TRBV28 TGTGCCAGCAGTTTGCCAGGGTGGTACGAGCAGTACTTC CASSLPGWYEQYF
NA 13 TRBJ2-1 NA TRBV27 TGTGCCAGCAGGGAACTAGCCTACAATGAGCAGTTCTTC CASRELAYNEQFF
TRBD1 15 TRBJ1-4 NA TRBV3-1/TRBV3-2 TGTGCCAGCAGCCAACCGGGACAGTTTAATGAAAAACTGTTTTTT CASSQPGQFNEKLFF